This TCR beta chain was documented in a study of persistence of HIV-infected CD4 T cells. Study-wide results and limits: TCRbeta richness was lower in CMV- and Gag-responding cells than in anti-CD3/anti-CD28-responding cells. TCR oligoclonality correlated with proviral oligoclonality in the same sorted populations.

About this clone itself: What it binds is unknown.

This was the immunoSEQ version 4 assay in survey mode. Some clones are missing from TCRdb's copy, which holds only in-frame ones; the method was immunoSEQ multiplex PCR. The sample includes more than 45,000 clones, approximately 72% seen only once; the top ten take around 2.9%. Cells were stimulated with CMV-infected fibroblast lysates at 10 ug/mL. Sorted nonresponding memory CD4+ T cells were CD40L-negative, CD69-negative, CD45RO-high. The V and J ends lost 7 bases and 3 bases respectively, with 7 bases between them. This CDR3 is built from 12 residues. The germline CDR1 and CDR2 sequences are LGHDT and YNNKEL (reference sequence).

This chain uses TRBV3-1 (or the pseudogene TRBV3-2) with TRBJ2-1; no clear D. The clonotype originates from an adult man with HIV who was CMV-seropositive. This material consisted of CD4+ T cells sorted from PBMCs after approximately 19-hour stimulation, taken from a patient who received antiretroviral therapy. CDR3 bases: TGTGCCAGCAACTCAATCTACAATGAGCAGTTCTTC. Its translation is CASNSIYNEQFF.